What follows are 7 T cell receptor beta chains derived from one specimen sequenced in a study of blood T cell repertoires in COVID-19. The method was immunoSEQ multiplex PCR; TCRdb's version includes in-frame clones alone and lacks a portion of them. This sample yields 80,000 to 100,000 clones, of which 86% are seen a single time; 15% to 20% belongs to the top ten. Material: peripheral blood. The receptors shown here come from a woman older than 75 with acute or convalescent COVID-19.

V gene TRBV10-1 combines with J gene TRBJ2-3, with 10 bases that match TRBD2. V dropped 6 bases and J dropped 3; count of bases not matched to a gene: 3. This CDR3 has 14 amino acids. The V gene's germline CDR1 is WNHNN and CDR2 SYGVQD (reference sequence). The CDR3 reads CASSERGGTDTQYF. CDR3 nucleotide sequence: TGCGCCAGCAGCGAGCGGGGGGGTACAGATACGCAGTATTTT.

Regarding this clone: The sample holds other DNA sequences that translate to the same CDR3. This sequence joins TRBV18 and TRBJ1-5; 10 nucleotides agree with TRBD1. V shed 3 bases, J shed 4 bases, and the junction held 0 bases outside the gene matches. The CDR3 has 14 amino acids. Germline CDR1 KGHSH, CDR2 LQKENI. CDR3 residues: CASSPGQGNQPQHF. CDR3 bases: TGTGCCAGCTCACCGGGACAGGGGAATCAGCCCCAGCATTTT.

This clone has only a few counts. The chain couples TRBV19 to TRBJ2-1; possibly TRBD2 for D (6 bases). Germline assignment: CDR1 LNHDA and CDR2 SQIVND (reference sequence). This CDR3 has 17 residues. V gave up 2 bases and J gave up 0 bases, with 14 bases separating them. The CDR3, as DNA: TGTGCCAGTAGTATATTGGGACTTGGCAGCTCCTACAATGAGCAGTTCTTC. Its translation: CASSILGLGSSYNEQFF. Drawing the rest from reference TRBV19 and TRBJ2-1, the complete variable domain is DGGITQSPKYLFRKEGQNVTLSCEQNLNHDAMYWYRQDPGQGLRLIYYSQIVNDFQKGDIAEGYSVSREKKESFPLTVTSAQKNPTAFYLCASSILGLGSSYNEQFFGPGTRLTVL.

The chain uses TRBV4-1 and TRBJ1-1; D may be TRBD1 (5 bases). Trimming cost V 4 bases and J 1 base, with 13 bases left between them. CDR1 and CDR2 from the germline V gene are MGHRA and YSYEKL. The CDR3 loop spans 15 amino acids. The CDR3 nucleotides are TGCGCCAGCAGCCTACGCGGGGCCCAGAACACTGAAGCTTTCTTT. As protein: CASSLRGAQNTEAFF.

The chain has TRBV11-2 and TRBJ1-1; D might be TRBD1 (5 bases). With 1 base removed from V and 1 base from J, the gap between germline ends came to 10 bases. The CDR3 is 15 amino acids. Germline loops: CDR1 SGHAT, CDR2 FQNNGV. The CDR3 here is CASSLGRQTNTEAFF. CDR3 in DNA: TGTGCCAGCAGCTTAGGAAGACAGACGAACACTGAAGCTTTCTTT.

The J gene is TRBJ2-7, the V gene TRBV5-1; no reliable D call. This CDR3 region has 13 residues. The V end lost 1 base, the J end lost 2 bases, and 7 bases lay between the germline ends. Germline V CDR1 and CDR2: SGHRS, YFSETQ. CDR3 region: CASSLLQTYEQYF. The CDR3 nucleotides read TGCGCCAGCAGCTTGTTACAGACCTACGAGCAGTACTTC.

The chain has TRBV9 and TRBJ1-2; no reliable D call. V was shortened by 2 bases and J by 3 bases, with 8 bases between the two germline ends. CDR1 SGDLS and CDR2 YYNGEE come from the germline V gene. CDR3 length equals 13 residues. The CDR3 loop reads CASSVEQHYGYTF. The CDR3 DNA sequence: TGTGCCAGCAGCGTGGAACAGCACTATGGCTACACCTTC.